The sequence of this T cell receptor beta chain was determined in a study of blood T cell repertoires in COVID-19. The data were produced by immunoSEQ multiplex PCR, yet TCRdb's version contains in-frame clones alone and is incomplete. The sample lists 230,000 or so clones, more than 75% occurring once. Recruits, aged roughly 18 to 90 years, lived in under 25 US areas. Specimen: PBMCs or T cells enriched from blood (not recorded which). The clonotype comes from a woman aged 50 to 60 who had been exposed to COVID-19.

The CDR3 sequence: CASSTGDTQYF. In DNA form, the CDR3 reads TGTGCCAGTTCCACCGGGGATACGCAGTATTTT. V usage is TRBV28 and J usage is TRBJ2-3, with D hard to call. The germline V gene encodes CDR1 MDHEN and CDR2 SYDVKM. Trimming pared 9 bases from V and 6 bases from J, leaving 10 bases between. The CDR3 sequence is 11 residues long.